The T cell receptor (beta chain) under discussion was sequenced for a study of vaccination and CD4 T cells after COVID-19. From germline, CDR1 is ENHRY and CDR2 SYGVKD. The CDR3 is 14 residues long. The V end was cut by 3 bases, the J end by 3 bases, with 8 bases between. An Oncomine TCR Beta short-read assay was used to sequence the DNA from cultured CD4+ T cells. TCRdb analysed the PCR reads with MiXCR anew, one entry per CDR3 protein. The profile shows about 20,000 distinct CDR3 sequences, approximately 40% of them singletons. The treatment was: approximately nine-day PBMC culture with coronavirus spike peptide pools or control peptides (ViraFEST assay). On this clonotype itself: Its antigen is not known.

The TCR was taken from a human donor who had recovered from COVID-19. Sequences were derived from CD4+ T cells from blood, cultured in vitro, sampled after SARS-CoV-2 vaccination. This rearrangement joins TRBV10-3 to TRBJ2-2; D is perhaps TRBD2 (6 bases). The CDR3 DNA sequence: TGTGCCATCAGTGAACTAGCCGACACCGGGGAGCTGTTTTTT. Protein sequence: CAISELADTGELFF.